This is a list of T cell receptor beta chains from one sample in a study of tumor and adjacent non-tumor tissue in lung cancer. TCRdb processed the multiplex PCR reads anew with MiXCR; each CDR3 protein has one entry. The profile covers roughly 67,000 distinct CDR3 sequences, with 55% to 75% appearing a single time and just over 20% taken by the ten largest. Material for sequencing was lung tumor tissue. These TCRs come from a man in his forties or fifties with non-small cell lung cancer. The CDR3 runs from the conserved cysteine through the conserved F or W. The order of the fields is CDR3 length, J gene, D gene, clone size, V gene, CDR3 protein, CDR3 DNA. D genes are given only for firm matches. Only part of the rows carry a size: once, few, many, or a class if the clone is expanded.

cdr3_length: 14; j_call: TRBJ1-6; d_call: TRBD1; clone_size: NA; v_call: TRBV7-9; cdr3_aa: CASSSGTGSSPLHF; cdr3_nt: TGTGCTAGCAGCTCCGGGACAGGGAGTTCACCCCTCCATTTT
cdr3_length: 20; j_call: TRBJ2-3; d_call: TRBD2; clone_size: few; v_call: TRBV10-3; cdr3_aa: CAISESRVSGGVGNTDTQYF; cdr3_nt: TGTGCCATCAGTGAATCGCGGGTTAGCGGGGGGGTTGGTAACACAGATACGCAGTATTTT
cdr3_length: 14; j_call: TRBJ2-3; d_call: TRBD2; clone_size: NA; v_call: TRBV10-3; cdr3_aa: CAIKAAGGADTQYF; cdr3_nt: TGTGCCATCAAGGCGGCGGGGGGGGCAGATACGCAGTATTTT
cdr3_length: 14; j_call: TRBJ1-5; d_call: NA; clone_size: NA; v_call: TRBV30; cdr3_aa: CAFKTGLATDTQHF; cdr3_nt: TGTGCCTTTAAAACCGGATTGGCCACAGATACGCAGCATTTT
cdr3_length: 13; j_call: TRBJ1-4; d_call: NA; clone_size: few; v_call: TRBV18; cdr3_aa: CASSPRSAEKLFF; cdr3_nt: TGTGCCAGCTCACCTCGATCAGCCGAAAAACTGTTTTTT
cdr3_length: 14; j_call: TRBJ2-6; d_call: NA; clone_size: NA; v_call: TRBV11-2; cdr3_aa: CVSSDQGGANVLTF; cdr3_nt: TGTGTCAGCAGCGATCAGGGGGGGGCCAACGTCCTGACTTTT
cdr3_length: 15; j_call: TRBJ1-1; d_call: NA; clone_size: NA; v_call: TRBV6-1; cdr3_aa: CPSKPFGAMNTEAFF; cdr3_nt: TGTCCCAGCAAACCATTCGGGGCCATGAACACTGAAGCTTTCTTT
cdr3_length: 17; j_call: TRBJ2-3; d_call: TRBD2; clone_size: many; v_call: TRBV5-1; cdr3_aa: CASSIFLSSGGTDTQYF; cdr3_nt: TGCGCCAGCAGCATTTTCCTGTCTAGCGGGGGCACAGATACGCAGTATTTT
cdr3_length: 14; j_call: TRBJ1-2; d_call: TRBD1; clone_size: many; v_call: TRBV6-5; cdr3_aa: CASSYGRGGDGYTF; cdr3_nt: TGTGCCAGCAGTTATGGCAGGGGGGGAGATGGCTACACCTTC
cdr3_length: 12; j_call: TRBJ2-1; d_call: NA; clone_size: NA; v_call: TRBV14; cdr3_aa: CASCQTPHEHFF; cdr3_nt: TGTGCCAGCTGCCAAACCCCCCATGAGCACTTCTTC
cdr3_length: 14; j_call: TRBJ2-1; d_call: NA; clone_size: NA; v_call: TRBV4-2; cdr3_aa: CASSPAPSGDEEFF; cdr3_nt: TGTGCCAGCAGCCCCGCCCCCAGTGGCGATGAGGAGTTCTTC
cdr3_length: 17; j_call: TRBJ1-2; d_call: NA; clone_size: NA; v_call: TRBV6-7; cdr3_aa: CASSPAAWRLRFNGYTF; cdr3_nt: TGTGCCAGCAGTCCTGCAGCCTGGCGGCTTCGGTTTAATGGCTACACCTTC
cdr3_length: 16; j_call: TRBJ2-3; d_call: NA; clone_size: NA; v_call: TRBV6-6; cdr3_aa: CASSPSRGGHVHTLYF; cdr3_nt: TGTGCCAGCAGCCCCTCTAGGGGGGGCCACGTACATACGCTGTATTTT
cdr3_length: 15; j_call: TRBJ2-3; d_call: NA; clone_size: NA; v_call: TRBV6-1; cdr3_aa: CVNTRDQGITDTKYF; cdr3_nt: TGTGTCAACACCCGGGACCAGGGCATCACAGATACGAAGTATTTT
cdr3_length: 13; j_call: TRBJ2-7; d_call: TRBD1; clone_size: many; v_call: TRBV10-3; cdr3_aa: CASEGQDTYEQYF; cdr3_nt: TGTGCCTCGGAAGGACAGGACACCTACGAGCAGTACTTC
cdr3_length: 13; j_call: TRBJ2-1; d_call: TRBD1; clone_size: many; v_call: TRBV6-2/TRBV6-3; cdr3_aa: CASSTGQLVRQFF; cdr3_nt: TGTGCCAGCAGCACGGGACAGTTGGTTCGGCAGTTCTTC
cdr3_length: 17; j_call: TRBJ2-1; d_call: NA; clone_size: many; v_call: TRBV29-1; cdr3_aa: CSVVSSHSEGSYNEQFF; cdr3_nt: TGCAGCGTTGTGTCTAGCCATTCAGAGGGCTCCTACAATGAGCAGTTCTTC
cdr3_length: 18; j_call: TRBJ2-7; d_call: TRBD2; clone_size: NA; v_call: TRBV14; cdr3_aa: CASSQGGLSGTTSCEQYF; cdr3_nt: TGTGCCAGCAGCCAAGGGGGTTTGAGCGGGACTACCTCCTGCGAGCAGTACTTC
cdr3_length: 15; j_call: TRBJ1-2; d_call: NA; clone_size: many; v_call: TRBV12-3/TRBV12-4; cdr3_aa: CASSINRPATYGYTF; cdr3_nt: TGTGCCAGCAGTATAAATCGTCCAGCTACCTATGGCTACACCTTC
cdr3_length: 15; j_call: TRBJ2-3; d_call: NA; clone_size: medium-sized; v_call: TRBV6-1; cdr3_aa: CASTRDQGITDTQYF; cdr3_nt: TGTGCCAGCACCCGGGACCAGGGCATCACAGATACGCAGTATTTT